A selection of T cell receptor beta chains follows, all from one sample in a study of beta chain features in type 1 diabetes. Profiling relied on immunoSEQ multiplex PCR, and the TCRdb table lists in-frame clones only, not all of them. The sample has 500,000 to 700,000 clones; roughly a sixth are singletons. Input material: naive CD4+ T cells from blood. The receptor source for this set is a man in his late teens or twenties in good health. Both conserved end residues are part of each CDR3. A D gene is named only where the DNA matches it firmly. Only part of the rows carry a size: once, few, many, or a class if the clone is expanded.

>TRBV25-1|TRBJ1-2|NA|few
TGTGCCAGCAAAACAGAGCATGGCTACACCTTC
CASKTEHGYTF
>TRBV6-5|TRBJ2-7|NA|few
TGTGCCAGCAGCAGGGGACCCTACGAGCAGTACTTC
CASSRGPYEQYF
>TRBV2|TRBJ2-1|NA|few
TGTGCAAGCAAGGTTTCCGGGGACCGCTACAATGAGCAGTTCTTC
CASKVSGDRYNEQFF
>TRBV15|TRBJ2-2|TRBD2|NA
TGTGCCACCGGGTCTAGCGGCACCGGGGAGCTGTTTTTT
CATGSSGTGELFF
>TRBV9|TRBJ2-5|TRBD1|once
TGTGCCAGCAGCGTAGTAGGGACAGGGGGGATGCAGACCCAGTACTTC
CASSVVGTGGMQTQYF
>TRBV18|TRBJ1-1|TRBD1|NA
TGTGCCAGCTCACCCGTTCGACAGGGGGCTCTACGGACTGAAGCTTTCTTT
CASSPVRQGALRTEAFF
>TRBV6-6|TRBJ2-7|NA|NA
TGTGCCACCCTCGGGGTGGGTCTAAGCTCCTACGAGCAGTACTTC
CATLGVGLSSYEQYF
>TRBV18|TRBJ2-5|NA|NA
TGTGCCAGCTCACCACTGCGGGAGACCCAGTACTTC
CASSPLRETQYF
>TRBV7-8|TRBJ1-2|NA|few
TGTGCCAGCAGCCTCCGGGACCCGGGTCACTATGGCTACACCTTC
CASSLRDPGHYGYTF
>TRBV10-3|TRBJ1-1|TRBD1|NA
TGTGCCATCACTAAGGGACAGGGAAATACTGAAGCTTTCTTT
CAITKGQGNTEAFF
>TRBV6-5|TRBJ2-3|NA|few
TGTGCCAGCAGTTCTGGGACAGATACGCAGTATTTT
CASSSGTDTQYF
>TRBV5-4|TRBJ2-3|NA|few
TGTGCCAGCAGCTTGACGACTTCAGATACGCAGTATTTT
CASSLTTSDTQYF
>TRBV28|TRBJ1-4|NA|NA
TGTGCCAGCAGTTTTTCTGTTAGCCCCCAATGGGGTAATGAAAAACTGTTTTTT
CASSFSVSPQWGNEKLFF
>TRBV23-1|TRBJ2-7|NA|NA
TGCGCCAGCAGTCAATCGTCAGGGGACAATCTCTACGAGCAGTACTTC
CASSQSSGDNLYEQYF
>TRBV6-5|TRBJ1-4|TRBD1|once
TGTGCCAGCAGCCGACAGGGGATTTTAAGTGAAAAACTGTTTTTT
CASSRQGILSEKLFF
>TRBV7-2|TRBJ2-5|NA|few
TGTGCCAGCAGCTTACTGGGCAGACAAGAGACCCAGTACTTC
CASSLLGRQETQYF
>TRBV19|TRBJ1-5|NA|NA
TGTGCCAGTAGACAGGTGAGGCTCGGCAATCAGCCCCAGCATTTT
CASRQVRLGNQPQHF
>TRBV2|TRBJ1-5|TRBD1|NA
TGTGCCAGCAGTAGACAGGGGGCAGGCAATCAGCCCCAGCATTTT
CASSRQGAGNQPQHF
>TRBV7-6|TRBJ2-2|TRBD1|NA
TGTGCCAGCAGCATCGACAGGGGGACCGGGGAGCTGTTTTTT
CASSIDRGTGELFF
>TRBV23-1|TRBJ2-7|TRBD1|few
TGCGCCAGCAGTCAGAGGGACAGACAAAACTACGAGCAGTACTTC
CASSQRDRQNYEQYF
>TRBV5-1|TRBJ1-2|NA|NA
TGCGCCAGCAGTGAGGACAGCCTGTATGGCTACACCTTC
CASSEDSLYGYTF
>TRBV10-3|TRBJ1-5|NA|NA
TGTGCCATCAGTGAGGCAGGGAGCAATCAGCCCCAGCATTTT
CAISEAGSNQPQHF
>TRBV19|TRBJ1-2|NA|few
TGTGCCAGTAGTATTTTCGCAGGGGCACGGAACTATGGCTACACCTTC
CASSIFAGARNYGYTF
>TRBV6-5|TRBJ2-7|TRBD1|NA
TGTGCCAGCAGTTACGGGACAGGGGGCGCCTACGAGCAGTACTTC
CASSYGTGGAYEQYF
>TRBV5-4|TRBJ2-4|NA|NA
TGTGCCAGCAGCTCCGTAGGGGGGACAGCAAGAAACATTCAGTACTTC
CASSSVGGTARNIQYF
>TRBV2|TRBJ2-3|TRBD2|few
TGTGCCAGCAGTGAAGCGGTCCCAAAGGGAGGGACAGATACGCAGTATTTT
CASSEAVPKGGTDTQYF
>TRBV9|TRBJ2-7|TRBD2|few
TGTGCCAGCAGCGTAGGGACTAGCGAAGATCTAATACGGTTCGGCGAGCAGTACTTC
CASSVGTSEDLIRFGEQYF
>TRBV5-4|TRBJ1-1|NA|NA
TGTGCCAGCAAAGGTTTGGGGGCGATGAACACTGAAGCTTTCTTT
CASKGLGAMNTEAFF
>TRBV5-1|TRBJ1-1|NA|NA
TGCGCCAGCAATCAGGAGTTGAACACTGAAGCTTTCTTT
CASNQELNTEAFF
>TRBV28|TRBJ1-1|TRBD1|NA
TGTGCCAGCAGTCGGGACAGAATGAACACTGAAGCTTTCTTT
CASSRDRMNTEAFF
>TRBV29-1|TRBJ1-2|NA|NA
TGCAGCGTTGCAGGGGCCCCCTTCCTCTATGGCTACACCTTC
CSVAGAPFLYGYTF
>TRBV5-4|TRBJ2-5|TRBD2|NA
TGTGCCAGCAGCTTCCGACTAGCGGGAAAAGAGACCCAGTACTTC
CASSFRLAGKETQYF
>TRBV28|TRBJ1-1|NA|NA
TGTGCCACTACCGGGACAATGAACACTGAAGCTTTCTTT
CATTGTMNTEAFF
>TRBV5-1|TRBJ2-7|NA|NA
TGCGCCAGCAGCGCCTCCTACGAGCAGTACTTC
CASSASYEQYF
>TRBV4-1|TRBJ1-5|TRBD1|NA
TGCGCCAGCAGCCCACCGGGACAGGGGAATCAGCCCCAGCATTTT
CASSPPGQGNQPQHF
>TRBV2|TRBJ1-2|TRBD1|NA
TGTGCCAGCAGCAGAAGGGACAGGGCGGACTATGGCTACACCTTC
CASSRRDRADYGYTF
>TRBV29-1|TRBJ2-1|NA|NA
TGCAGCGCTGAAAGGGACAACTTGGAGCAGTTCTTC
CSAERDNLEQFF
>TRBV23-1|TRBJ2-7|NA|NA
TGCGCCAGCAGTCAAGGGGTCTCCCCCCGGGGGAAATCCTACGAGCAGTACTTC
CASSQGVSPRGKSYEQYF
>TRBV5-4|TRBJ2-5|NA|few
TGTGCCAGCAGCTTGCCCTGGATTGAGACCCAGTACTTC
CASSLPWIETQYF
>TRBV6-5|TRBJ2-2|TRBD2|few
TGTGCCAGCAGTTCCACTAGCGTGGGCACCGGGGAGCTGTTTTTT
CASSSTSVGTGELFF
>TRBV18|TRBJ1-5|NA|NA
TGTGCCAGCTCACCTGGGATTGATCAGCCCCAGCATTTT
CASSPGIDQPQHF
>TRBV30|TRBJ2-6|TRBD2|NA
TGTGCCTGCAAGCGGGGGTTCTCTGGGGCCAACGTCCTGACTTTC
CACKRGFSGANVLTF
>TRBV5-4|TRBJ2-2|TRBD1|few
TGTGCCAGCAGCTTGGTTCGGACAGGGAACACCGGGGAGCTGTTTTTT
CASSLVRTGNTGELFF
>TRBV14|TRBJ1-1|NA|many
TGTGCCAGCCCTCGTTGGGCTGAAGCTTTCTTT
CASPRWAEAFF
>TRBV7-9|TRBJ2-3|NA|few
TGTGCCAGCAGCCCTCGGGCGTCAGATACGCAGTATTTT
CASSPRASDTQYF
>TRBV6-6|TRBJ2-5|TRBD2|few
TGTGCCAGCAGTTACCCCTCGACTAGCGGGTCAGAGACCCAGTACTTC
CASSYPSTSGSETQYF
>TRBV4-3|TRBJ1-2|NA|NA
TGCGCCAGCAGCCACGGGACGGTGAACTATGGCTACACCTTC
CASSHGTVNYGYTF
>TRBV5-1|TRBJ2-1|NA|few
TGCGCCAGCAGCTTGGGATCGCGGCAAGAGCAGTTCTTC
CASSLGSRQEQFF